Listed below are T cell receptor beta chains from one sample, sequenced in a study of blood T cell repertoires in COVID-19. The repertoire was sequenced with immunoSEQ multiplex PCR; TCRdb's copy has only in-frame clones and lacks some. This sample has fewer than 250,000 clones, with around four fifths found just once. The sequenced sample was PBMCs or T cells enriched from blood (not recorded which). All receptors come from a woman aged 40 to 50 who had been exposed to COVID-19. CDR3s include the opening cysteine and the closing phenylalanine or tryptophan. A D gene is named only where the DNA matches it firmly. Clone size is shown for a subset of rows, as once, few, many or a class of expanded clone.

d_gene	abundance	v_gene	j_gene	CDR3nt	CDR3aa
TRBD1	.	TRBV5-1	TRBJ2-2	TGCGCCAGCAGCCCCGGCTGGACAGGAAACACCGGGGAGCTGTTTTTT	CASSPGWTGNTGELFF
.	.	TRBV5-1	TRBJ1-2	TGCGCCAGCAGCTTGCAAGCTGCCCCTGATGGCTACACCTTC	CASSLQAAPDGYTF
.	once	TRBV7-9	TRBJ1-1	TGTGCCAGCACCACTTACCGGGGGTGGGCACAGAACACTGAAGCTTTCTTT	CASTTYRGWAQNTEAFF
TRBD2	.	TRBV10-3	TRBJ2-6	TGTGCCATCAGTGACCCCGGACTAGGGGCTGGGGCCAACGTCCTGACTTTC	CAISDPGLGAGANVLTF
.	.	TRBV27	TRBJ1-4	TGTGCCAGCAGAAGTACCGGCCCTTTAGGAGGGTTTAATGAAAAACTGTTTTTT	CASRSTGPLGGFNEKLFF
.	once	TRBV5-1	TRBJ2-1	TGCGCCAGCAGTCAATCAGGGGTGAGCAATGAGCAGTTCTTC	CASSQSGVSNEQFF
.	.	TRBV12-3/TRBV12-4	TRBJ2-1	TGTGCCAGCAGTCTACAGGTACATGAGCAGTTCTTC	CASSLQVHEQFF
.	once	TRBV28	TRBJ2-2	TGTGCCAGCATCCCGAGGCCCGACACCGGGGAGCTGTTTTTT	CASIPRPDTGELFF
.	.	TRBV7-2	TRBJ1-1	TGTGCCAGCAGCCTCGAATGGGCCTATAACACTGAAGCTTTCTTT	CASSLEWAYNTEAFF
TRBD1	.	TRBV18	TRBJ2-2	TGTGCCAGCTCACCAAGGACAGGGGGGCCCGGGGAGCTGTTTTTT	CASSPRTGGPGELFF
TRBD1	once	TRBV28	TRBJ1-1	TGTGCCAGCAGCAGGGGGAGAACTGAAGCTTTCTTT	CASSRGRTEAFF
.	.	TRBV19	TRBJ1-1	TGTGCCAGTAGTTCAGGCGGGTCGAGGACGCCTGAAGCTTTCTTT	CASSSGGSRTPEAFF
TRBD2	.	TRBV28	TRBJ2-5	TGTGCCAGTAAGACTAGCGGAGAAGAGACCCAGTACTTC	CASKTSGEETQYF
.	.	TRBV12-3/TRBV12-4	TRBJ2-1	TGTGCCAGCAGTTCTCCGGGACTCGGGCAGTTCTTC	CASSSPGLGQFF
.	.	TRBV21-1	TRBJ1-1	TGTGCCAGATTGGGCAGGGGGGAAGCTTTCTTT	CARLGRGEAFF
TRBD1	.	TRBV6-6	TRBJ1-2	TGTGCCACCCTAGTGGACAGGGGGAATGGTGGCTACACCTTC	CATLVDRGNGGYTF
.	.	TRBV2	TRBJ1-2	TGTGCCAGCACCAGGACAGCGCCTAACTATGGCTACACCTTC	CASTRTAPNYGYTF
.	few	TRBV7-2	TRBJ2-7	TGTGCCAGCAGCTTAAGTATGAGCGGAGGAACCCTCTACGAGCAGTACTTC	CASSLSMSGGTLYEQYF
.	.	TRBV18	TRBJ2-5	TGTGCCAGCTCACCCCTTCAAGAGACCCAGTACTTC	CASSPLQETQYF
TRBD1	.	TRBV5-6	TRBJ1-2	TGTGCCAGCAGCCTGGGGGCGGCGGACAGGAGAGGCTTC	CASSLGAADRRGF
.	.	TRBV6-5	TRBJ2-3	TGTGCCATTCTCCCTGGGGGGGCTAGCACAGATACGCAGTATTTT	CAILPGGASTDTQYF
TRBD2	few	TRBV11-3	TRBJ2-5	TGTGCCAGCAGCTTAATGGGACTAGCTGGAGAGACCCAGTACTTC	CASSLMGLAGETQYF
TRBD1	.	TRBV5-1	TRBJ1-4	TGCGCCAGCGGCCGATCTGGGACAGGGAATGAAAAACTGTTTTTT	CASGRSGTGNEKLFF
.	few	TRBV6-6	TRBJ2-2	TGTGCCAGCAGTCGCCGGCGGGACGGGGAGCTGTTTTTT	CASSRRRDGELFF
.	.	TRBV13	TRBJ1-2	TGTGCCAGCAGCCCCCATGGGGGGAGTACGTCGTACACCTTC	CASSPHGGSTSYTF
.	.	TRBV1	TRBJ1-4	TGCACCAGCAGCCGACGGGACAGCCCTAATGAAAAACTGTTTTTT	CTSSRRDSPNEKLFF
.	.	TRBV7-9	TRBJ1-6	TGTGCCAGCAGCTTGAGCGGACCCCTCCACTTT	CASSLSGPLHF
.	.	TRBV5-1	TRBJ2-2	TGCGCCAGCCGGGACACCGACACCGGGGAGCTGTTTTTT	CASRDTDTGELFF
.	.	TRBV6-6	TRBJ1-1	TGTGCCAGCAGTCCCGGCTATCAGGGGTCGATGAACACTGAAGCTTTCTTT	CASSPGYQGSMNTEAFF
.	once	TRBV6-1	TRBJ1-2	TGTGCCAGCAGTGAACCCTGGACGGGGGTGGACTATGGCTACACCTTC	CASSEPWTGVDYGYTF
.	.	TRBV3-1/TRBV3-2	TRBJ2-3	TGTGCCAGCAGCCAAGAGGGCAGGGTAGGTGGCACAGATACGCAGTATTTT	CASSQEGRVGGTDTQYF
.	.	TRBV5-4	TRBJ1-1	TGTGCCAGCAGCTTGTTCGGGACACCGAACACTGAAGCTTTCTTT	CASSLFGTPNTEAFF
TRBD1	.	TRBV27	TRBJ2-5	TGTGCCAGCAGTGGGGCCTCCGACAGGGTCGGGGAGACCCAGTACTTC	CASSGASDRVGETQYF
TRBD2	once	TRBV9	TRBJ2-1	TGTGCCAGCAGCCTAGGCGGGGGAGCTTATGAGCAGTTCTTC	CASSLGGGAYEQFF
.	.	TRBV12-5	TRBJ1-5	TGTGCTAGTGGTTTCGGGGACGGGACTGATCAGCCCCAGCATTTT	CASGFGDGTDQPQHF
TRBD2	once	TRBV5-6	TRBJ2-5	TGTGCCAGCAACCATGGGCGGGGGGCCCCAGAGACCCAGTACTTC	CASNHGRGAPETQYF
.	.	TRBV7-2	TRBJ1-4	TGTGCCAGCAGCTCAACGGCGGCTAATGAAAAACTGTTTTTT	CASSSTAANEKLFF
TRBD2	.	TRBV3-1/TRBV3-2	TRBJ2-1	TGTGCCAGCAGCCCACAATTACGGGGGGGCCAGCTTCATGAGCAGTTCTTC	CASSPQLRGGQLHEQFF
TRBD1	few	TRBV19	TRBJ2-1	TGTGCCAGTAGTATAGTTGGAGGGACAGGCAATGAGCAGTTCTTC	CASSIVGGTGNEQFF